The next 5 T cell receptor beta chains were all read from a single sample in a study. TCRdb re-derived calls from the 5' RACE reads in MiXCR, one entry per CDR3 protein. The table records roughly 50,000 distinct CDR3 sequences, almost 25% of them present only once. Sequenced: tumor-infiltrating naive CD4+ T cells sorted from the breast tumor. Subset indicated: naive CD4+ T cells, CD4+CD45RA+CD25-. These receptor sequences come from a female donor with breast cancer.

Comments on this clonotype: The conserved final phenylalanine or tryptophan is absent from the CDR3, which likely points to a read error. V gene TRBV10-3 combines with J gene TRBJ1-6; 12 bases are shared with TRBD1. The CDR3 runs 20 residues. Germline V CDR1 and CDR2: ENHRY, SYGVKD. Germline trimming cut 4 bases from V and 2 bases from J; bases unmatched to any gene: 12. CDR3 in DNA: TGTGCCATCAGTGCGGCCGGGACAGGGGGCGGTTTGGCCTATAATTCACCCCTCCACTAT. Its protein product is CAISAAGTGGGLAYNSPLHY.

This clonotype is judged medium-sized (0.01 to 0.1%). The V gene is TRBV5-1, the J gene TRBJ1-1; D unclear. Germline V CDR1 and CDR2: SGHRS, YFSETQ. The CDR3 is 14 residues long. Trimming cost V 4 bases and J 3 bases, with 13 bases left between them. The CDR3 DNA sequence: TGCGCCAGCAGCCGGGCCCCAGGTGACACTGAAGCTTTCTTT. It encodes CASSRAPGDTEAFF.

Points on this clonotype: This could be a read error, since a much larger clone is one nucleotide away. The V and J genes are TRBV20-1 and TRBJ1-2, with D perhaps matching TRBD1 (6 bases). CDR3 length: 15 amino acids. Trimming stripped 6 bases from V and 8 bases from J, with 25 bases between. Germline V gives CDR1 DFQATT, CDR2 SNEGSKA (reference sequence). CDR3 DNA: TGCAGTGCATTTACGGGGGGCTACCTAACTAAGGGCTACACCTTC. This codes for CSAFTGGYLTKGYTF.

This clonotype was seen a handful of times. The CDR3 region is CASSSGQGNQPQHF. The CDR3 DNA follows: TGCGCCAGCAGCTCGGGACAGGGCAATCAGCCCCAGCATTTT. The rearrangement uses TRBV5-1 and TRBJ1-5; 8 positions match TRBD1. The germline gives CDR1 SGHRS, CDR2 YFSETQ. The CDR3 is 14 residues long. Germline trimming cut 3 bases from V and 2 bases from J; bases unmatched to any gene: 1.

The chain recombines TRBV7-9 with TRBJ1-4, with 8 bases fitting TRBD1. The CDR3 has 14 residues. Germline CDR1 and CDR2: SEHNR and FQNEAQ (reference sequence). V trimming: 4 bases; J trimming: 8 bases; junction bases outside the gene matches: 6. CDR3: CASSSGQGPEKLFF. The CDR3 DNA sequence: TGTGCCAGCAGCTCCGGACAGGGCCCGGAAAAACTGTTTTTT.